This T cell receptor (beta chain) derives from a study of blood T cell repertoires in COVID-19. V was pared by 5 bases and J by 4 bases, with 7 bases of the junction left unmatched. CDR1 is MDHEN, CDR2 SYDVKM, per germline. CDR3 length equals 14 residues. This table comes from immunoSEQ multiplex PCR, and its TCRdb copy is limited to in-frame clones, with some not included. The table lists around 70,000 clones, about nine tenths of them singletons. The sequence came from a human donor in a cohort sampled during active COVID-19. This chain joins TRBV28 and TRBJ1-2; 7 bases align to TRBD1. The sequenced material came from peripheral blood. The CDR3: CASSDEGAVYGYTF. The CDR3 DNA is TGTGCCAGCAGTGATGAGGGGGCCGTCTATGGCTACACCTTC.